Below, one TCR beta chain is given with its context. Its antigen is unidentified. The sample is drawn from a study of Graves' ophthalmopathy and Graves' hyperthyroidism. Hyperthyroidism patients were newly diagnosed, ill under 2 months, and aged 18 to 65 years. In this cohort, patients with other autoimmune diseases, uncontrolled infections, pregnancy or lactation were excluded. The J segment lost 5 bases and the V segment lost 4 bases, leaving 5 bases of the junction unmatched. Germline-derived CDR1 and CDR2 are SEHNR and FQNEAQ (reference sequence). The CDR3 extends over 15 amino acids. Findings and limits, study-wide: Clonotypes were expanded in thyroid at above 0.001 frequency, and most also appeared in blood.

Amplification of the TCR beta CDR3 regions used RNA transcripts (as template). RT-PCR was first run with HTBI primers, then multiplex PCR in a second round. TCRdb redid the calling of the multiplex PCR reads with MiXCR, one entry per CDR3 protein. This table holds about 370,000 distinct CDR3 sequences, about 15% found once. The sequencing sample was made of peripheral blood. The J gene is TRBJ2-2, the V gene TRBV7-9; 9 positions match TRBD1. The clonotype originates from an adult woman with stable Graves' hyperthyroidism. The CDR3 loop is CASSSQGAQTGELFF. CDR3 DNA: TGTGCCAGCAGCTCACAGGGGGCTCAGACCGGGGAGCTGTTTTTT.